This T cell receptor (beta chain) is drawn from a study of OX40 agonist ivuxolimab in advanced cancers. Study context: Patients' therapy was ivuxolimab, an antibody that acts as an agonist of OX40 (CD134). Dosing consisted of intravenous ivuxolimab at 0.01 to 10 mg/kg every 2 weeks.

Of note for this clone: Its antigen remains unidentified.

Study conclusions and caveats: Antigen specificity of clonally expanded peripheral T cells was not established. Also showing low normalized T-cell clonal expansion were some of the nonresponders.

Sequenced by immunoSEQ multiplex PCR; TCRdb stores in-frame clones only, minus some. The data contain about 22,000 clones, around 80% of them singletons. CDR3 size: 15 residues. Trimming cost V 0 bases and J 5 bases, with 14 bases left between them. Germline-derived CDR1 and CDR2 are SGHNT and YYREEE (reference sequence). This clonotype was sampled from an adult with an advanced solid tumor such as melanoma, head and neck, liver or kidney cancer. The J gene is TRBJ2-5, the V gene TRBV5-4; no reliable D call. The sequenced sample was CD4+ or CD8+ T cells sorted from blood, obtained in a trial of the OX40 agonist ivuxolimab. The DNA for the CDR3 is TGTGCCAGCAGCTTGGGACCATCCCTGGGTGAGACCCAGTACTTC. It codes for CASSLGPSLGETQYF.